This T cell receptor beta chain was identified during a study of T cells in Graves' hyperthyroidism and ophthalmopathy. At least 3 on the Clinical Activity Score was recorded for ophthalmopathy patients, who also had NOSPECS grade at least 4 and duration under 3 months. Exclusion criteria comprised uncontrolled infection, other autoimmune disease, pregnancy or lactation. This clonotype was seen a single time. Regions amplified from RNA transcripts were the TCR beta CDR3 regions. Initially, a first-round RT-PCR of the TCR CDR3 employed the HTBI primer set. In TCRdb, the multiplex PCR reads were re-called with MiXCR into one record per CDR3 protein. Among some 570,000 distinct CDR3 sequences listed, more than 15% were seen once. The CDR3 has 15 residues. The germline CDR1 and CDR2 sequences are MNHEY and SMNVEV (reference sequence). With V trimmed by 6 bases and J by 4 bases, 5 bases remained unmatched.

The gene calls are TRBV27 and TRBJ2-7; 14 bases fit TRBD2. Sample: blood. The source of this sequence is a young woman with Graves' ophthalmopathy. The chain's CDR3 is CASRGTSGSGYEQYF. DNA for the CDR3: TGTGCCAGCAGAGGGACTAGCGGGAGCGGTTACGAGCAGTACTTC.